This is a list of T cell receptor beta chains from one sample in a study of breast tumors, draining lymph nodes, adjacent tissues. Using its own MiXCR run on the multiplex PCR reads, TCRdb lists one record per CDR3 protein. The data show fewer than 140,000 distinct CDR3 sequences, more than 25% seen once. Material for sequencing was axillary lymph node tissue. Receptors were obtained from a female donor with breast cancer. Some clones in this sample may be carry-over from other donors' samples. The CDR3 runs from the conserved cysteine through the conserved F or W. The D gene is left open where the match is weak. Size is stated for part of the rows, as once, few or many counts, or as a class when the clone is expanded.

cdr3_aa: CASSRGQRGYTF
cdr3_nt: TGTGCCAGTAGTAGGGGACAGAGAGGCTACACCTTC
v_call: TRBV19
j_call: TRBJ1-2
clone_size: many
d_call: TRBD1

cdr3_aa: CASSEEGVGGYTF
cdr3_nt: TGTGCCAGCAGTGAAGAGGGTGTCGGTGGCTACACCTTC
v_call: TRBV6-1
j_call: TRBJ1-2
clone_size: many
d_call: .

cdr3_aa: CASSENPGDGETQYF
cdr3_nt: TGTGCCAGCAGTGAAAACCCAGGGGACGGAGAGACCCAGTACTTC
v_call: TRBV6-1
j_call: TRBJ2-5
clone_size: many
d_call: .

cdr3_aa: CASSPLDRAGNTIYF
cdr3_nt: TGCGCCAGCAGCCCCTTGGACAGGGCTGGAAACACCATATATTTT
v_call: TRBV5-1
j_call: TRBJ1-3
clone_size: .
d_call: TRBD1

cdr3_aa: CASSRTGTYNEQFF
cdr3_nt: TGTGCCAGCAGTCGGACAGGGACCTACAATGAGCAGTTCTTC
v_call: TRBV2
j_call: TRBJ2-1
clone_size: .
d_call: TRBD1

cdr3_aa: CSASRTVKETQYF
cdr3_nt: TGCAGTGCTAGCCGGACAGTTAAAGAGACCCAGTACTTC
v_call: TRBV20-1
j_call: TRBJ2-5
clone_size: many
d_call: .

cdr3_aa: CASSSSAYNVLTF
cdr3_nt: TGTGCCAGCAGCTCAAGCGCCTACAACGTCCTGACTTTC
v_call: TRBV7-9
j_call: TRBJ2-6
clone_size: .
d_call: .

cdr3_aa: CASSVGLNQPQHF
cdr3_nt: TGTGCCAGCAGCGTAGGGCTCAATCAGCCCCAGCATTTT
v_call: TRBV9
j_call: TRBJ1-5
clone_size: many
d_call: .

cdr3_aa: CASSASHGGTDAQYF
cdr3_nt: TGTGCCAGCAGCGCCTCACACGGCGGCACCGATGCGCAGTATTTT
v_call: TRBV9
j_call: TRBJ2-3
clone_size: .
d_call: .

cdr3_aa: CASSEFSGTNQPQHF
cdr3_nt: TGTGCCAGCAGTGAATTCTCGGGAACCAATCAGCCCCAGCATTTT
v_call: TRBV27
j_call: TRBJ1-5
clone_size: many
d_call: .

cdr3_aa: CSARGGSDRNTEAFF
cdr3_nt: TGCAGTGCTAGAGGGGGATCGGACAGAAACACTGAAGCTTTCTTT
v_call: TRBV20-1
j_call: TRBJ1-1
clone_size: few
d_call: .

cdr3_aa: CASSLSLGAAVEQYF
cdr3_nt: TGTGCCAGCAGCCTGTCCCTAGGGGCGGCAGTCGAGCAGTACTTC
v_call: TRBV14
j_call: TRBJ2-7
clone_size: many
d_call: .

cdr3_aa: CASSYRLAGLQGTQYF
cdr3_nt: TGTGCCAGCAGCTACCGTCTAGCGGGGCTCCAAGGGACCCAGTACTTC
v_call: TRBV6-6
j_call: TRBJ2-5
clone_size: once
d_call: TRBD2

cdr3_aa: CASSRGGSGNTIYF
cdr3_nt: TGTGCCAGCAGCCGTGGGGGCTCTGGAAACACCATATATTTT
v_call: TRBV11-3
j_call: TRBJ1-3
clone_size: many
d_call: .

cdr3_aa: CGAAPLAGGEETQYF
cdr3_nt: TGTGGTGCCGCACCACTAGCGGGAGGGGAAGAGACCCAGTACTTC
v_call: TRBV20-1
j_call: TRBJ2-5
clone_size: .
d_call: TRBD2

cdr3_aa: CASSGLPGGGSDTEAFF
cdr3_nt: TGTGCCAGCAGCGGACTTCCAGGGGGGGGTTCGGACACTGAAGCTTTCTTT
v_call: TRBV9
j_call: TRBJ1-1
clone_size: once
d_call: TRBD1

cdr3_aa: CASSFSGRARGETQYF
cdr3_nt: TGCGCCAGCAGCTTTAGTGGGAGGGCCCGGGGAGAGACCCAGTACTTC
v_call: TRBV5-1
j_call: TRBJ2-5
clone_size: many
d_call: TRBD2

cdr3_aa: CASSLTLIRRPNTGELFF
cdr3_nt: TGTGCCAGCAGCTTAACTCTCATTAGAAGGCCGAACACCGGGGAGCTGTTTTTT
v_call: TRBV7-3
j_call: TRBJ2-2
clone_size: .
d_call: .

cdr3_aa: CASSAQVLHYQPQHF
cdr3_nt: TGTGCCAGCAGTGCCCAGGTGCTACATTATCAGCCCCAGCATTTT
v_call: TRBV2
j_call: TRBJ1-5
clone_size: .
d_call: .

cdr3_aa: CASVVAPVSYNEQFF
cdr3_nt: TGTGCCAGCGTGGTAGCGCCCGTTTCGTACAATGAGCAGTTCTTC
v_call: TRBV6-6
j_call: TRBJ2-1
clone_size: many
d_call: .

cdr3_aa: CASSIWKREPGELFF
cdr3_nt: TGTGCCAGTAGTATTTGGAAGCGGGAGCCCGGGGAGCTGTTTTTT
v_call: TRBV19
j_call: TRBJ2-2
clone_size: many
d_call: TRBD2

cdr3_aa: CSATGGNTIYF
cdr3_nt: TGCAGTGCCACAGGTGGAAACACCATATATTTT
v_call: TRBV20-1
j_call: TRBJ1-3
clone_size: .
d_call: .

cdr3_aa: CASSSSGMGGYTF
cdr3_nt: TGTGCCAGCAGCTCCTCGGGTATGGGCGGCTACACCTTC
v_call: TRBV7-2
j_call: TRBJ1-2
clone_size: many
d_call: .

cdr3_aa: CAISESRVRLFF
cdr3_nt: TGTGCCATCAGTGAGTCGAGGGTAAGACTGTTTTTT
v_call: TRBV10-3
j_call: TRBJ1-4
clone_size: once
d_call: .

cdr3_aa: CASSRARRGDAEAFF
cdr3_nt: TGCGCCAGCAGCCGCGCGCGACGGGGGGATGCTGAAGCTTTCTTT
v_call: TRBV5-1
j_call: TRBJ1-1
clone_size: .
d_call: .

cdr3_aa: CASSLEDQPQHF
cdr3_nt: TGTGCCAGCAGCTTAGAAGATCAGCCCCAGCATTTT
v_call: TRBV7-8
j_call: TRBJ1-5
clone_size: .
d_call: .

cdr3_aa: CASSLPTSGRKFDEQYF
cdr3_nt: TGTGCCAGCAGTTTGCCGACTAGCGGGAGAAAATTCGACGAGCAGTACTTC
v_call: TRBV6-6
j_call: TRBJ2-7
clone_size: many
d_call: TRBD2

cdr3_aa: CSVDPIPGTGIREAFF
cdr3_nt: TGCAGCGTAGATCCCATCCCCGGGACAGGGATACGTGAAGCTTTCTTT
v_call: TRBV29-1
j_call: TRBJ1-1
clone_size: .
d_call: TRBD1

cdr3_aa: CASSSGTTRETQYF
cdr3_nt: TGCGCCAGCAGCTCCGGAACTACGAGGGAGACCCAGTACTTC
v_call: TRBV5-1
j_call: TRBJ2-5
clone_size: many
d_call: .

cdr3_aa: CASSIPPRGSGNTIYF
cdr3_nt: TGTGCCAGTAGTATACCGCCCAGGGGCTCTGGAAACACCATATATTTT
v_call: TRBV19
j_call: TRBJ1-3
clone_size: many
d_call: .

cdr3_aa: CASSSSLKNTEAFF
cdr3_nt: TGCGCCAGCAGCTCGTCTCTTAAGAACACTGAAGCTTTCTTT
v_call: TRBV5-1
j_call: TRBJ1-1
clone_size: few
d_call: .